The 30 T cell receptor beta chains reported below all come from one sample, sequenced in a study of cytomegalovirus exposure and HLA in healthy donors. Assay used: immunoSEQ multiplex PCR; TCRdb lists only in-frame clones, some missing. The table includes some 140,000 clones, 84% detected once. Sequences were obtained from PBMCs. The receptors were gathered from a woman aged 25 to 39 in good health and CMV-seronegative.

The V and J genes are TRBV7-3 and TRBJ2-1; D unclear. Germline V lookup: CDR1 SGHTA, CDR2 FQGTGA. Trimming removed 1 base at V and 2 bases at J, with 6 bases between. The CDR3 runs to 14 residues. This chain's CDR3 is CASSLSGTYNEQFF. CDR3 DNA: TGTGCCAGCAGCTTAAGCGGAACCTACAATGAGCAGTTCTTC.

The chain carries TRBV6-6 and TRBJ2-7, with D possibly TRBD1 on 5 matching bases. Germline V gene data show CDR1 as MNHNY and CDR2 as SVGAGI (reference sequence). This CDR3 is 15 amino acids long. V lost 0 bases to trimming and J lost 1 base, with 10 bases between them. The CDR3: CASSYSPAGSYEQYF. The CDR3 nucleotides are TGTGCCAGCAGTTACTCCCCGGCAGGGTCCTACGAGCAGTACTTC.

DNA of the CDR3: TGTGCCAGCTCAGAAGTCAGCTCCTATAATTCACCCCTCCACTTT. Residues: CASSEVSSYNSPLHF. The chain uses TRBV18 and TRBJ1-6; no firm D call. Looked up from germline, CDR1 is KGHSH and CDR2 is LQKENI. The CDR3 loop spans 15 amino acids. The V gene lost 5 bases and the J gene lost 0 bases, with 8 bases spanning the gap. The full variable domain, rest sourced from reference TRBV18 and TRBJ1-6, is NAGVMQNPRHLVRRRGQEARLRCSPMKGHSHVYWYRQLPEEGLKFMVYLQKENIIDESGMPKERFSAEFPKEGPSILRIQQVVRGDSAAYFCASSEVSSYNSPLHFGNGTRLTVT.

V and J are TRBV11-2 and TRBJ1-1; D is unclear. V dropped 5 bases and J dropped 1 base, with 17 bases sitting between them. CDR3 size: 16 residues. Germline V CDR1 and CDR2: SGHAT, FQNNGV. The DNA for the CDR3 is TGTGCCAGCAGCACTCGCCGAGGCGACCGGAACACTGAAGCTTTCTTT. Translating it yields CASSTRRGDRNTEAFF.

The chain has TRBV4-2 and TRBJ1-1, with D possibly matching TRBD1 (5 bases). The germline CDR1 and CDR2 sequences are LGHNA and YNFKEQ. The V and J ends lost 0 bases and 4 bases respectively, with 18 bases between them. The CDR3 consists of 17 residues. Here the CDR3 reads CASSQDGRTGRGTEAFF. The CDR3 DNA reads TGTGCCAGCAGCCAAGATGGGCGGACGGGGCGGGGCACTGAAGCTTTCTTT.

V usage is TRBV14 and J usage is TRBJ2-2; D may be TRBD1 (6 bases). This CDR3 is built from 14 residues. CDR1 SGHDN and CDR2 FVKESK come from the germline V gene. V was pared by 0 bases and J by 5 bases, with 7 bases between. CDR3 protein: CASSQDRGTGELFF. The CDR3, as DNA: TGTGCCAGCAGCCAAGACAGGGGAACCGGGGAGCTGTTTTTT.

Remarks on this clone: Other DNA variants within this sample encode the same CDR3. The V and J genes are TRBV6-5 and TRBJ1-1, with D possibly being TRBD1 (6 bases). Per the germline V gene, CDR1 is MNHEY and CDR2 is SVGAGI. With 2 bases removed from V and 6 bases from J, the gap between germline ends came to 16 bases. The CDR3 length is 15 residues. The CDR3 loop is CASSYLRREGAEAFF. The CDR3 DNA follows: TGTGCCAGCAGTTACCTGCGCAGGGAGGGGGCTGAAGCTTTCTTT.

The rearrangement joins TRBV5-8 to TRBJ2-2; 8 positions agree with TRBD1. CDR3 length: 14 amino acids. The germline V gene has CDR1 SGHTS and CDR2 YDEGEE. Losses at the gene ends were 4 bases for V and 4 bases for J; bases not matched to a gene: 3. The CDR3 DNA follows: TGTGCCAGCAGCCGCGACAGGGGCACCGGGGAGCTGTTTTTT. Residues: CASSRDRGTGELFF.

The chain is built from TRBV7-9 and TRBJ2-1; D possibly corresponds to TRBD2 (7 bases). V was trimmed by 0 bases and J by 4 bases, leaving 19 bases between them. Germline V gene lookup returns CDR1 SEHNR and CDR2 FQNEAQ (reference sequence). The CDR3 has 18 residues. The chain's CDR3 is CASSLAFGGGRAYNEQFF. CDR3 nucleotide sequence: TGTGCCAGCAGCTTAGCCTTTGGGGGGGGCAGAGCGTACAATGAGCAGTTCTTC.

This sequence joins TRBV6-5 and TRBJ1-6; 7 bases are a match to TRBD1. With 6 bases clipped from V and 7 bases from J, the junction kept 3 bases outside the gene matches. CDR1 is MNHEY and CDR2 is SVGAGI in the germline V gene. CDR3 length equals 13 residues. The CDR3 protein is CASSPTGNSPLHF. The CDR3 nucleotides read TGTGCCAGCAGCCCGACAGGGAATTCACCCCTCCACTTT.

V usage is TRBV27 and J usage is TRBJ2-7; 10 bases match TRBD1. J was trimmed by 2 bases and V by 2 bases; bases with no gene match: 0. Germline assignment: CDR1 MNHEY and CDR2 SMNVEV (reference sequence). The CDR3 extends over 14 amino acids. The CDR3 loop reads CASSLGQGAYEQYF. The CDR3 DNA is TGTGCCAGCAGTTTAGGACAGGGGGCCTACGAGCAGTACTTC.

The rearrangement links TRBV7-9 to TRBJ2-7, with 8 bases lining up with TRBD2. Germline assignment: CDR1 SEHNR and CDR2 FQNEAQ (reference sequence). V shed 2 bases and J 6 bases; nucleotides not matched to a gene: 6. CDR3 length equals 14 residues. CDR3 amino acids: CASSLLAGGVEQYF. The CDR3 bases are TGTGCCAGCAGCTTACTAGCGGGTGGGGTCGAGCAGTACTTC. The whole variable domain, filled in from reference TRBV7-9 and TRBJ2-7, reads DTGVSQNPRHKITKRGQNVTFRCDPISEHNRLYWYRQTLGQGPEFLTYFQNEAQLEKSRLLSDRFSAERPKGSFSTLEIQRTEQGDSAMYLCASSLLAGGVEQYFGPGTRLTVT.

This clone was observed a single time. This rearrangement joins TRBV28 to TRBJ1-2; 8 nucleotides agree with TRBD1. Germline CDR1 is MDHEN and CDR2 is SYDVKM. Unmatched junction bases numbered 12, after V lost 2 bases and J lost 4 bases. The CDR3 runs to 17 residues. The CDR3 reads CASSLVPGRGPVYGYTF. The CDR3 DNA follows: TGTGCCAGCAGTTTAGTTCCGGGCAGGGGGCCGGTCTATGGCTACACCTTC.

The gene calls are TRBV10-3 and TRBJ2-1; 7 nucleotides line up with TRBD1. CDR3 length equals 14 residues. The germline V gene encodes CDR1 ENHRY and CDR2 SYGVKD. V shed 6 bases, J shed 4 bases, and the junction held 6 bases outside the gene matches. The CDR3 region is CAISAGTDYNEQFF. The CDR3 DNA reads TGTGCCATCAGCGCCGGGACAGATTACAATGAGCAGTTCTTC.

The chain has TRBV2 and TRBJ2-1; maybe TRBD1 (5 bases). Per germline, CDR1 SNHLY and CDR2 FYNNEI. The CDR3 runs to 14 residues. Trimming took off 2 bases at V and 4 bases at J, with 9 bases between the two ends. CDR3: CASSETQGYNEQFF. The CDR3 nucleotides read TGTGCCAGCAGTGAAACCCAGGGATACAATGAGCAGTTCTTC.

This clone was counted only a few times. The chain combines TRBV2 with TRBJ2-1; possibly TRBD2 for D (5 bases). Germline V gene data show CDR1 as SNHLY and CDR2 as FYNNEI. The CDR3 contains 15 residues. V lost 7 bases and J lost 2, with 15 bases in between. CDR3: CASNGEWTAYNEQFF. CDR3 coding DNA: TGTGCCAGCAACGGGGAGTGGACGGCCTACAATGAGCAGTTCTTC.

This clone came up once. J is TRBJ2-1 and V is TRBV2; 13 bases agree with TRBD2. Germline V gene data show CDR1 as SNHLY and CDR2 as FYNNEI. V was pared by 6 bases and J by 8 bases, with 7 bases of the junction left unmatched. CDR3 length: 15 amino acids. CDR3 DNA: TGTGCCAGCAGGGAAACTAGCGGGGGGGCCCATGAGCAGTTCTTC. As protein: CASRETSGGAHEQFF.

A few counts support this clone. The gene calls are TRBV25-1 and TRBJ1-1, with 7 bases fitting TRBD1. CDR3 length: 15 residues. V shed 1 base and J 4 bases; nucleotides not matched to a gene: 6. Germline assignment: CDR1 MGHDK and CDR2 SYGVNS. CDR3 region: CASSELKGAGTEAFF. The CDR3 nucleotides are TGTGCCAGCAGTGAATTAAAGGGGGCGGGCACTGAAGCTTTCTTT.

The rearrangement joins TRBV5-4 to TRBJ2-2, with D hard to call. CDR1 and CDR2 (germline): SGHNT, YYREEE (reference sequence). Trimming took off 4 bases at V and 1 base at J, with 2 bases between the two ends. The CDR3 is 12 amino acids. CDR3 sequence: CASSRNTGELFF. The CDR3 region has the DNA TGTGCCAGCAGCCGGAACACCGGGGAGCTGTTTTTT.

The chain combines TRBV6-6 with TRBJ1-2, with D possibly matching TRBD1 (6 bases). Trimming took 5 bases from V and 7 from J, leaving 14 bases between them. The CDR3 runs to 13 residues. Germline V gives CDR1 MNHNY, CDR2 SVGAGI (reference sequence). The CDR3 is CASSQDSIAGYTF. DNA for the CDR3: TGTGCCAGCAGTCAGGACAGTATAGCTGGCTACACCTTC.

The gene calls are TRBV9 and TRBJ1-1; 7 positions match TRBD1. This CDR3 is 17 amino acids long. Trimming took 4 bases from V and 1 from J; bases not matched to a gene: 13. The germline V gene has CDR1 SGDLS and CDR2 YYNGEE. The CDR3 region is CASSPVPLRTGNTEAFF. CDR3 DNA sequence: TGTGCCAGCAGCCCTGTTCCCTTGAGGACAGGGAACACTGAAGCTTTCTTT.

This clone was counted a single time. The rearrangement uses TRBV19 and TRBJ1-6, with D perhaps TRBD1 (5 bases). The CDR3 runs 13 residues. The V gene's germline CDR1 is LNHDA and CDR2 SQIVND (reference sequence). The V and J ends lost 3 bases and 8 bases respectively, with 8 bases between them. In DNA, the CDR3 is TGTGCCAGTAGTATGGCGACAGATTCACCCCTCCACTTT. As protein: CASSMATDSPLHF.

This clone was seen once. V and J are TRBV19 and TRBJ2-7; tentatively, D is TRBD1 (5 bases). This CDR3 has 14 residues. Germline V gene data show CDR1 as LNHDA and CDR2 as SQIVND (reference sequence). V gave up 4 bases and J gave up 7 bases, with 17 bases separating them. CDR3 coding DNA: TGTGCCAGTAGTACCTCGACAGAAAAAACAGAGCAGTACTTC. Amino acids: CASSTSTEKTEQYF.

The rearrangement uses TRBV6-1 and TRBJ1-4, with a possible D match to TRBD1 (6 bases). V gave up 4 bases and J gave up 8 bases, with 23 bases separating them. This CDR3 is 17 amino acids long. In germline, CDR1 is MNHNS, CDR2 SASEGT. The CDR3: CASSAFLNRVGSEKLFF. As DNA, the CDR3 is TGTGCCAGCAGTGCTTTTCTGAACAGGGTAGGATCGGAAAAACTGTTTTTT.

This clone was observed a single time. The rearrangement links TRBV4-1 to TRBJ1-2; TRBD1 matches at 7 bases. V shed 4 bases and J 14 bases; nucleotides not matched to a gene: 16. Germline V gene lookup returns CDR1 MGHRA and CDR2 YSYEKL. This CDR3 comprises 14 residues. The CDR3 DNA reads TGCGCCAGCAGCCCCGCAAGTCCGAGCAGGGGGAAAACCTTC. This encodes CASSPASPSRGKTF.

This chain connects TRBV9 to TRBJ1-1; D is ambiguous. Germline CDR1 reads SGDLS; CDR2 reads YYNGEE. Trimming took off 0 bases at V and 0 bases at J, with 15 bases between the two ends. The CDR3 extends over 17 amino acids. Written as DNA, the CDR3 is TGTGCCAGCAGCGTAGGAGGGAGGACCCGCATGAACACTGAAGCTTTCTTT. Translated, it gives CASSVGGRTRMNTEAFF.

The rearrangement uses TRBV18 and TRBJ1-1; no reliable D call. This CDR3 is built from 15 residues. Trimming cost V 2 bases and J 3 bases, with 13 bases left between them. Germline V CDR1 and CDR2: KGHSH, LQKENI. This chain's CDR3 is CASSPVTASDTEAFF. The DNA of the CDR3 is TGTGCCAGCTCACCAGTAACAGCATCGGACACTGAAGCTTTCTTT.

This clone was picked up one time. The chain recombines TRBV18 with TRBJ1-2, with 8 bases fitting TRBD1. V lost 0 bases to trimming and J lost 3 bases; unmatched junction nucleotides: 9. The V gene's germline CDR1 is KGHSH and CDR2 LQKENI. The CDR3 contains 17 residues. Here the CDR3 DNA reads TGTGCCAGCTCACCACCGGAATCAGGGGGCTCCGACTATGGCTACACCTTC. It yields the protein CASSPPESGGSDYGYTF. The full variable domain, in which reference TRBV18 and TRBJ1-2 provide the parts outside the CDR3, is NAGVMQNPRHLVRRRGQEARLRCSPMKGHSHVYWYRQLPEEGLKFMVYLQKENIIDESGMPKERFSAEFPKEGPSILRIQQVVRGDSAAYFCASSPPESGGSDYGYTFGSGTRLTVV.

The genes are TRBV2 and TRBJ1-1, with no clear D. This CDR3 spans 13 amino acids. V shed 5 bases and J shed 4 bases, with 11 bases lying between them. CDR1 and CDR2 from the germline V gene are SNHLY and FYNNEI. The CDR3 DNA is TGTGCCAGCAGTCCCCTCGGTTCCACTGAAGCTTTCTTT. Encoded protein: CASSPLGSTEAFF.

The rearrangement links TRBV5-1 to TRBJ2-5; D is possibly TRBD1 (5 bases). The ends were cut back, 3 bases at V and 5 bases at J, with 17 bases in the middle. This CDR3 has 15 residues. CDR1 and CDR2 (germline): SGHRS, YFSETQ. This CDR3 reads CASSSTPGQAETQYF. CDR3 in DNA: TGCGCCAGCAGCTCCACCCCAGGGCAGGCGGAGACCCAGTACTTC.